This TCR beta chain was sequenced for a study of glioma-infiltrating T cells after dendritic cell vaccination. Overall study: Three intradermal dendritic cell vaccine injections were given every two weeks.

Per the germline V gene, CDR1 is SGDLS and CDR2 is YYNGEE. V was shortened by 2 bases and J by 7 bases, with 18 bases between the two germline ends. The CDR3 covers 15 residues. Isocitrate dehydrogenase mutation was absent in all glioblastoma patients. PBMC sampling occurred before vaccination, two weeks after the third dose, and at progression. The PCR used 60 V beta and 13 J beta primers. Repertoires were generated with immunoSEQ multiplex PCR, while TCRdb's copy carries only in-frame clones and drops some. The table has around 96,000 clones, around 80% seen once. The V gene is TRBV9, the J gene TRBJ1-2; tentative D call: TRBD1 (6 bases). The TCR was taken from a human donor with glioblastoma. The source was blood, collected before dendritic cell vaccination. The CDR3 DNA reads TGTGCCAGCAGCGTGAGGCTTGGGGGCCTACCTGGCTACACCTTC. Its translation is CASSVRLGGLPGYTF.